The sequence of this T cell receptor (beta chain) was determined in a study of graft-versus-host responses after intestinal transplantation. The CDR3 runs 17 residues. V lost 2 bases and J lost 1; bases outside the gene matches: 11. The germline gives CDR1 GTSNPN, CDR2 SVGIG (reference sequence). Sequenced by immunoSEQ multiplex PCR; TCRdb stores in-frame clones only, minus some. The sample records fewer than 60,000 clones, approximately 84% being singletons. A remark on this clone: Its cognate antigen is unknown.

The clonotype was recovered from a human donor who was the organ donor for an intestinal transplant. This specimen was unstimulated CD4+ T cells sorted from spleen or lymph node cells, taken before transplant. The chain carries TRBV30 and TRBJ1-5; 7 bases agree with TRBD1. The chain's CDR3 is CAWSSASPGQSNQPQHF. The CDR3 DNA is TGTGCCTGGAGTTCCGCCTCCCCGGGACAGAGCAATCAGCCCCAGCATTTT.